A selection of T cell receptor beta chains follows, all from one sample in a study of T-cell reconstitution after alpha-beta-depleted transplantation in children. From the PCR reads, TCRdb called clonotypes with MiXCR, one entry per CDR3 protein. This sample has roughly 670,000 distinct CDR3 sequences, with 13% found just once. This specimen was PBMCs, taken before TCRalphabeta/CD19-depleted stem cell transplant. The receptors come from a girl aged 2 to 9 with congenital amegakaryocytic thrombocytopenia, due to receive a stem cell transplant. Both conserved end residues are part of each CDR3. D genes are given only for firm matches. Clone size is stated in some rows and not others, as once, few, many or a class when expanded.

>-|many|TRBJ2-1|TRBV20-1
TGCAGCGTTACAAGGAGGACCTACAATGAGCAGTTCTTC
CSVTRRTYNEQFF
>TRBD2|many|TRBJ2-1|TRBV7-2
TGTGCCAGCAGCCGAAGGGCGGGAGTGGGTCCTGAGCAGTTCTTC
CASSRRAGVGPEQFF
>-|-|TRBJ2-1|TRBV27
TGTGCCAGCAGTACAGAGAGAGACCCGACACGCTCCTACAATGAGCAGTTCTTC
CASSTERDPTRSYNEQFF
>-|many|TRBJ2-3|TRBV15
TGTGCCATCAGGCCCGTGACTAGCACAGATACGCAGTATTTT
CAIRPVTSTDTQYF
>-|many|TRBJ2-1|TRBV5-1
TGCGCCAGCAGCACCCGAGTCGGGGTGCGGACCAATGAGCAGTTCTTC
CASSTRVGVRTNEQFF
>-|few|TRBJ2-1|TRBV14
TGTGCCAGCAGCCCCAAACTTAGCGGAGTTTACAATGAGCAGTTCTTC
CASSPKLSGVYNEQFF
>-|many|TRBJ2-7|TRBV6-1
TGTGCCAGCAGACGCACAATCTCCTACGAGCAGTACTTC
CASRRTISYEQYF
>-|many|TRBJ2-5|TRBV5-1
TGCGCCAGCAGCTTGGGTCCGCCTGAAGAGACCCAGTACTTC
CASSLGPPEETQYF
>-|many|TRBJ2-3|TRBV29-1
TGCAGCGGGGGCCCCACAGATACGCAGTATTTT
CSGGPTDTQYF
>TRBD1|few|TRBJ1-1|TRBV15
TGTGCCACCAGCAGAGATACTTGGGACAGGGACCTTCAAGAAGCTTTCTTT
CATSRDTWDRDLQEAFF
>-|many|TRBJ2-1|TRBV20-1
TGCAGTGCTAGGGTACCCCAGTCACTCTACAATGAGCAGTTCTTC
CSARVPQSLYNEQFF
>-|-|TRBJ2-1|TRBV5-4
TGTGCCAGCGGGAGTCTGGGTAAAGACAATGAGCAGTTCTTC
CASGSLGKDNEQFF
>-|-|TRBJ2-3|TRBV29-1
TGCAGCGTTTGTTTGGAGACGAATACGCAGTATTTT
CSVCLETNTQYF
>-|many|TRBJ2-5|TRBV10-3
TGTGCCATCAGTGAGGCCTTAGCGGCTAAAGAGACCCAGTACTTC
CAISEALAAKETQYF
>-|-|TRBJ2-2|TRBV20-1
TGCAGTGCAGAAACCCGGGACACCGGGGAGCTGTTTTTT
CSAETRDTGELFF
>TRBD1|many|TRBJ1-5|TRBV6-2/TRBV6-3
TGTGCCAGCAGTTACCCGACAGGGGGCATTTATCAGCCCCAGCATTTT
CASSYPTGGIYQPQHF
>-|few|TRBJ2-3|TRBV7-9
TGTGCCAGCAGCTTAGGGACAAATGAGGCGCAGTATTTT
CASSLGTNEAQYF
>TRBD2|-|TRBJ2-5|TRBV20-1
TGCAGTGCTAACGACTTTACTAGCGAGTACCAAGAGACCCAGTACTTC
CSANDFTSEYQETQYF
>TRBD2|many|TRBJ2-5|TRBV29-1
TGCAGCGTTGTAAAGCGGGGCGAACAAGAGACCCAGTACTTC
CSVVKRGEQETQYF
>-|-|TRBJ2-7|TRBV12-3/TRBV12-4
TGTGCCAGCAGTCTACTCCCTTGGGCTAGCGACTCCTACGAGCAGTACTTC
CASSLLPWASDSYEQYF
>TRBD2|many|TRBJ2-1|TRBV29-1
TGCAGCGCCCCCAGGACTAGCGGGAAACTTTCCTACAATGAGCAGTTCTTC
CSAPRTSGKLSYNEQFF
>TRBD2|many|TRBJ2-3|TRBV5-6
TGTGCCAGCAGCTTGGGGCGGGAGGGCACAGATACGCAGTATTTT
CASSLGREGTDTQYF
>-|many|TRBJ2-1|TRBV20-1
TGCAGTGCCGTGGAGGGGGCGACTTTTGGCGGCAGTCAGCAGTTCTTC
CSAVEGATFGGSQQFF
>-|few|TRBJ2-5|TRBV28
TGTGCCAGCACCGCTGTTTGGCTTGAGACCCAGTACTTC
CASTAVWLETQYF
>TRBD1|many|TRBJ2-1|TRBV5-6
TGTGCCAGCAGCTTGGCCGCGACAGGGGGCATCTTCAATGAGCAGTTCTTC
CASSLAATGGIFNEQFF
>-|few|TRBJ2-6|TRBV5-1
TGCGCCAGCAGCTTAGGTGCGTCGACCTCTGGGGCCAACGTCCTGACTTTC
CASSLGASTSGANVLTF
>TRBD1|-|TRBJ2-3|TRBV20-1
TGCAGTGCTACCCGGGACAGCCGAACAGATACGCAGTATTTT
CSATRDSRTDTQYF
>-|many|TRBJ2-2|TRBV12-3/TRBV12-4
TGTGCCAGCAGGGGCCGGGGGGCGTTGACCGGGGAGCTGTTTTTT
CASRGRGALTGELFF
>-|many|TRBJ2-5|TRBV5-1
TGCGCCAGCAGCTTGGAAAGCTCCGGGACCCAGTACTTC
CASSLESSGTQYF
>-|few|TRBJ2-1|TRBV7-9
TGTGCCAGCAGCCCAAAGGGGGGACTTCGCTCCTACAATGAGCAGTTCTTC
CASSPKGGLRSYNEQFF
>-|-|TRBJ2-7|TRBV12-3/TRBV12-4
TGTGCCAGCAGCCCGGGACTGGCTCCTGGGGAGCAGTACTTC
CASSPGLAPGEQYF
>-|-|TRBJ2-3|TRBV5-6
TGTGCCAGCAGCTTGGTACGGTACACAGATACGCAGTATTTT
CASSLVRYTDTQYF
>-|-|TRBJ2-7|TRBV28
TGTGCCAGCAGGCGGCCAGGGGTGAACTACGAGCAGTACTTC
CASRRPGVNYEQYF
>-|many|TRBJ1-2|TRBV20-1
TGCAGTGCGAACAAACTGAGGATGGGTGGCTACACCTTC
CSANKLRMGGYTF
>-|many|TRBJ2-1|TRBV12-3/TRBV12-4
TGTGCCAGCGGCCAGACTAGTGAGCAGTTCTTC
CASGQTSEQFF